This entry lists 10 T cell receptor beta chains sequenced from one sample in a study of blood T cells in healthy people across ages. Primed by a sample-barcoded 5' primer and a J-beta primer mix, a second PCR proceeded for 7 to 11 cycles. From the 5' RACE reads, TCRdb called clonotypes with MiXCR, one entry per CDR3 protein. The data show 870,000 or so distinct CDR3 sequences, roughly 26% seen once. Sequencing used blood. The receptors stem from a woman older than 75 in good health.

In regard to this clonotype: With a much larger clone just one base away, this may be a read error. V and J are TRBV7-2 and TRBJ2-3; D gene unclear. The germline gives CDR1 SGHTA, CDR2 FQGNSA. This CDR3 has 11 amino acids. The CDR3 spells CASSPSVTRYF. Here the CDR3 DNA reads TGTGCCAGCAGCCCCTCGGTTACGCGGTATTTT.

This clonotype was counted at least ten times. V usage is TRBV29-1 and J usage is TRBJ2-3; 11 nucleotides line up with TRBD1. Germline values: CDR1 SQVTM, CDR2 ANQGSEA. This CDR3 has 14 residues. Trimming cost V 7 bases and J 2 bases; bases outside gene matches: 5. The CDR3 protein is CSARDRGTTDTQYF. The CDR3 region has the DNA TGCAGCGCCAGGGACAGGGGGACCACAGATACGCAGTATTTT.

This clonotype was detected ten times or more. The CDR3: CASSTDRDQETQYF. The CDR3 DNA reads as TGTGCCAGCAGTACCGACAGGGACCAAGAGACCCAGTACTTC. The chain uses TRBV27 and TRBJ2-5; 7 positions match TRBD1. The V and J ends lost 5 bases and 0 bases, in that order; junction bases with no gene match: 3. CDR3 length equals 14 residues. Germline values: CDR1 MNHEY, CDR2 SMNVEV (reference sequence).

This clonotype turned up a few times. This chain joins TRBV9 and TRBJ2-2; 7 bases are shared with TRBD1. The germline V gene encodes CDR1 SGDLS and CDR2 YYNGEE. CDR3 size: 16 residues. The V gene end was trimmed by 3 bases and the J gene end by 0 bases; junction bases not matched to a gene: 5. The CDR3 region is CASSGRQGANTGELFF. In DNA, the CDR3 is TGTGCCAGCAGCGGAAGACAGGGCGCGAACACCGGGGAGCTGTTTTTT.

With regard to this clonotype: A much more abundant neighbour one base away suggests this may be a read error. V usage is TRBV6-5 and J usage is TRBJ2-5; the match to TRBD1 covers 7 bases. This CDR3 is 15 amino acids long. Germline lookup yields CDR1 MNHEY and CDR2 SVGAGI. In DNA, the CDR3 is TGTGCCAGCAGTTTTAAGACAGGGTCTCAAGAGGCCCAGTACTTC. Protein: CASSFKTGSQEAQYF.

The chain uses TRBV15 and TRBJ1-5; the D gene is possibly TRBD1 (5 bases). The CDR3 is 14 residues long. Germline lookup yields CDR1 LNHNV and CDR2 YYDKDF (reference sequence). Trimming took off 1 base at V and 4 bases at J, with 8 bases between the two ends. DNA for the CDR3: TGTGCCACCAGCAGAGGTGGGACGAATCAGCCCCAGCATTTT. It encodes CATSRGGTNQPQHF.

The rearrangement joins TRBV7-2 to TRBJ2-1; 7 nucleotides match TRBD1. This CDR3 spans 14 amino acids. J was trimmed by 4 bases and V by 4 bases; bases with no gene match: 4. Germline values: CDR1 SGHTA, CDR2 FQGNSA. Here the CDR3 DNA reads TGTGCCAGCAGCTACATGACAGGGTACAATGAGCAGTTCTTC. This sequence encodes CASSYMTGYNEQFF.

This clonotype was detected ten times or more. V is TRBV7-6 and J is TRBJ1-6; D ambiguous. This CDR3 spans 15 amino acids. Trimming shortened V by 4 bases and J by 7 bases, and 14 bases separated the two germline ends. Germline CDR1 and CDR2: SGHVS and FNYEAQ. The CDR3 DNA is TGTGCCAGCAGCTATAACTCGGGGAGCAATTCACCCCTCCACTTT. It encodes CASSYNSGSNSPLHF.

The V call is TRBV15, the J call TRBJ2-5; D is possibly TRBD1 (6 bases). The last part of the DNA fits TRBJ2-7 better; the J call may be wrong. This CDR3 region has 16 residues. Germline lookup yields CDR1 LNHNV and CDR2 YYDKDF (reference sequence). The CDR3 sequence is CATSTRANRVRYEQYF. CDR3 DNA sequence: TGTGCCACCAGCACTAGAGCAAACAGGGTCAGGTACGAGCAGTACTTC.

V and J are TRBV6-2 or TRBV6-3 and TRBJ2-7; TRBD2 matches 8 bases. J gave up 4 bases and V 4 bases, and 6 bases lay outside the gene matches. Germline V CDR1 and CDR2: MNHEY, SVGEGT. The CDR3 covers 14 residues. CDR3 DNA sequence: TGTGCCAGCAGTTTTCGGATAGCGGGGTACGAGCAGTACTTC. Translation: CASSFRIAGYEQYF.